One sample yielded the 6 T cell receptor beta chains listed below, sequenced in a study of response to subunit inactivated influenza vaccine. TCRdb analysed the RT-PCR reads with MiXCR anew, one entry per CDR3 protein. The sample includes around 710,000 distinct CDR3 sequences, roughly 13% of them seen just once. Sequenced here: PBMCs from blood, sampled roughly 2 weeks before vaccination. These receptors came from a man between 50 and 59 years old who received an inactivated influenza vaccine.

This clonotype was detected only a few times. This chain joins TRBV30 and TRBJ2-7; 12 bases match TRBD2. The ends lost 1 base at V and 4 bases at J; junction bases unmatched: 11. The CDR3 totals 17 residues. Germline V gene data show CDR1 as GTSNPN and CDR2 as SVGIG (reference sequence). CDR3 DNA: TGTGCCTGGAGTGACTACCGACGGACTAGCGGGAATTACGAGCAGTACTTC. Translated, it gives CAWSDYRRTSGNYEQYF.

In DNA, the CDR3 is TGTGCCAGCAGTGGGGACCGAGCTAACTATGGCTACACCTTC. This sequence encodes CASSGDRANYGYTF. The chain combines TRBV6-1 with TRBJ1-2, with a weak D call TRBD1 (5 bases). The germline V gene encodes CDR1 MNHNS and CDR2 SASEGT. With 4 bases removed from V and 0 bases from J, the gap between germline ends came to 9 bases. This CDR3 spans 14 amino acids.

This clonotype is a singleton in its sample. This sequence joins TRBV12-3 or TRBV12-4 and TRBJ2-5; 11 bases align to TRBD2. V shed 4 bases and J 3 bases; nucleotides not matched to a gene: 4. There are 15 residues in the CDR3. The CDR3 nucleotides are TGTGCCAGCAGTTCTAGCGGGGGGTTAAAAGAGACCCAGTACTTC. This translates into CASSSSGGLKETQYF.

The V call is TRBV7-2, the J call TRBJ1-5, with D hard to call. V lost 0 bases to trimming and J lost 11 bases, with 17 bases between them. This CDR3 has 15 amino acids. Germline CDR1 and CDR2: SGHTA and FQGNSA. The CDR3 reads CASSLALAEVGAQHF. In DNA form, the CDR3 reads TGTGCCAGCAGCTTAGCGCTTGCTGAAGTTGGAGCCCAGCATTTT. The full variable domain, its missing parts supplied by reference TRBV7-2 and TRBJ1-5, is GAGVSQSPSNKVTEKGKDVELRCDPISGHTALYWYRQSLGQGLEFLIYFQGNSAPDKSGLPSDRFSAERTGGSVSTLTIQRTQQEDSAVYLCASSLALAEVGAQHFGDGTRLSIL.

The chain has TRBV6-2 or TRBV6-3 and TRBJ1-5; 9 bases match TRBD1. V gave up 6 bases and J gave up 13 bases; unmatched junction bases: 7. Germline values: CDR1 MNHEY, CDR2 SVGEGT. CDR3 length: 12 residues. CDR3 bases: TGTGCCAGCAGCCACGGGGACAGGGAGCAGCATTTT. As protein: CASSHGDREQHF.

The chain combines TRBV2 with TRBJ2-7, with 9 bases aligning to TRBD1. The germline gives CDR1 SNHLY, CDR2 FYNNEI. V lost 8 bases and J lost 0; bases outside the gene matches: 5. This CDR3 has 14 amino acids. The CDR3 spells CASQGQGGSYEQYF. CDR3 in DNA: TGTGCCAGCCAGGGACAGGGCGGCTCCTACGAGCAGTACTTC. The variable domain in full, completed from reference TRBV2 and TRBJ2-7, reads EPEVTQTPSHQVTQMGQEVILRCVPISNHLYFYWYRQILGQKVEFLVSFYNNEISEKSEIFDDQFSVERPDGSNFTLKIRSTKLEDSAMYFCASQGQGGSYEQYFGPGTRLTVT.